These 16 T cell receptor beta chains originate from one sample sequenced in a study of early T cells in non-severe SARS-CoV-2 infection (dated by TCRdb to the early 2020s). The library was obtained by 5' RACE. Instrument on record: NextSeq 500. The public reads were reanalyzed by TCRdb: fastp trimming at Q25, MiXCR alignment, in-frame beta chains only. Every entry covers one CDR3 protein and lists the most common genes and DNA from its rows. Present in this sample are some 70,000 distinct CDR3 sequences, roughly 5% of which were seen just once. 4% to 5% of the sample goes to the ten largest clones. The sequenced sample was whole blood. The receptors were sampled from an adult who was a healthcare worker with PCR-confirmed SARS-CoV-2 infection or an uninfected control (not recorded which).

This clonotype appeared many times. CDR3 residues: CASRDRGLRNEQFF. CDR3 nucleotides: TGTGCCAGTAGGGACCGCGGGCTTCGCAATGAGCAGTTCTTC. The chain combines TRBV19 with TRBJ2-1, with D possibly being TRBD2 (5 bases). Germline V gene sequence: CDR1 LNHDA, CDR2 SQIVND (reference sequence). This CDR3 contains 14 residues. Between the trimmed V and J ends, which lost 6 bases and 6 bases, there was a span of 15 bases.

Turning to this clonotype: Being one base from a much bigger clone, this may be a read error. The chain combines TRBV25-1 with TRBJ2-3, with a tentative D call TRBD2 (5 bases). CDR1 MGHDK and CDR2 SYGVNS come from the germline V gene. This CDR3 has 14 amino acids. CDR3 loop: CANSDSRGTDTQYF. CDR3 DNA sequence: TGTGCCAACAGTGATTCGAGGGGCACAGATACGCAGTATTTT.

The chain recombines TRBV27 with TRBJ2-1; weak D call: TRBD1 (7 bases). CDR3 size: 15 residues. Germline values: CDR1 MNHEY, CDR2 SMNVEV (reference sequence). The V end lost 2 bases, the J end lost 7 bases, and 15 bases lay between the germline ends. This CDR3 reads CASSLGGGGKNEQFF. The CDR3 DNA reads TGTGCCAGCAGTTTAGGTGGAGGGGGCAAGAATGAGCAGTTCTTC.

This clonotype was recorded many times. The rearrangement uses TRBV5-5 and TRBJ2-2, with TRBD1 matching over 8 bases. In germline, CDR1 is SGHKS, CDR2 YYEKEE (reference sequence). The CDR3 is 17 amino acids. V lost 3 bases and J lost 4; bases outside the gene matches: 11. The CDR3 DNA reads TGTGCCAGCAGCTCGGGGACGACAGGGGACCCCACCGGGGAGCTGTTTTTT. Its protein is CASSSGTTGDPTGELFF.

This clonotype was seen a few times. This chain joins TRBV11-3 and TRBJ2-2; D may correspond to TRBD1 or TRBD2 (6 bases each). In germline, CDR1 is SGHNT, CDR2 YENEEA. The germline V and J ends were trimmed by 4 bases and 2 bases, with 11 bases remaining between them. The CDR3 is 15 amino acids. Here the CDR3 reads CASSSGDSNTGELFF. The CDR3 DNA reads as TGTGCCAGCAGCTCAGGGGACTCCAACACCGGGGAGCTGTTTTTT. The variable domain in full, completed from reference TRBV11-3 and TRBJ2-2, reads EAGVVQSPRYKIIEKKQPVAFWCNPISGHNTLYWYLQNLGQGPELLIRYENEEAVDDSQLPKDRFSAERLKGVDSTLKIQPAELGDSAVYLCASSSGDSNTGELFFGEGSRLTVL.

In its sample, this clonotype was seen many times. The V gene is TRBV3-1, the J gene TRBJ2-2, with D maybe TRBD1 (6 bases). The V gene's germline CDR1 is LGHDT and CDR2 YNNKEL (reference sequence). Between the trimmed V and J ends, which lost 0 bases and 6 bases, there was a span of 8 bases. The CDR3 consists of 14 residues. The CDR3 DNA sequence: TGTGCCAGCAGCCAAGATGGGGGCGCCGGGGAGCTGTTTTTT. It is translated as CASSQDGGAGELFF.

This clonotype has ten or more counts. The rearrangement joins TRBV2 to TRBJ2-4, with D tentatively TRBD1 (6 bases). The germline V gene encodes CDR1 SNHLY and CDR2 FYNNEI. V was clipped by 8 bases and J by 0 bases, with 14 bases between them. This CDR3 spans 15 amino acids. CDR3 loop: CASRPDRLAKNIQYF. CDR3 sequence (DNA): TGTGCCAGCCGACCCGACAGGCTAGCCAAAAACATTCAGTACTTC.

This clonotype was seen many times. This rearrangement joins TRBV7-8 to TRBJ1-6; D is unclear. V was pared by 6 bases and J by 7 bases, with 16 bases between. The CDR3 consists of 15 residues. CDR1 is SGHVS, CDR2 FQNEAQ, per germline. The CDR3 bases are TGTGCCAGCAGAGCCGAGGGCAGACTAAATTCACCCCTCCACTTT. Protein product: CASRAEGRLNSPLHF.

The V call is TRBV7-9, the J call TRBJ2-5; no clear D. This CDR3 region has 14 residues. Looked up from germline, CDR1 is SEHNR and CDR2 is FQNEAQ (reference sequence). Trimming took off 0 bases at V and 5 bases at J, with 10 bases between the two ends. The CDR3 DNA reads as TGTGCCAGCAGCTTAGCCTCCGCGCAGGAGACCCAGTACTTC. Amino acids: CASSLASAQETQYF.

This clonotype turned up a few times. V gene TRBV27 combines with J gene TRBJ2-7; 7 nucleotides agree with TRBD1. After removal of 5 bases from V and 3 bases from J, the junction contained 7 bases not matched to a gene. The CDR3 runs 14 residues. Germline V lookup: CDR1 MNHEY, CDR2 SMNVEV (reference sequence). CDR3: CASSQGQTYYEQYF. The CDR3 DNA reads as TGTGCCAGCAGTCAGGGACAGACTTACTACGAGCAGTACTTC.

In this sample, this clonotype turned up a few times. The chain links TRBV30 to TRBJ1-3; D is ambiguous. Trimming cost V 0 bases and J 0 bases, with 9 bases left between them. There are 15 residues in the CDR3. CDR1 and CDR2 (germline): GTSNPN, SVGIG (reference sequence). This CDR3 is CAWSVRRSSGNTIYF. Here the CDR3 DNA reads TGTGCCTGGAGTGTACGAAGAAGCTCTGGAAACACCATATATTTT. Drawing the rest from reference TRBV30 and TRBJ1-3, the complete variable domain is SQTIHQWPATLVQPVGSPLSLECTVEGTSNPNLYWYRQAAGRGLQLLFYSVGIGQISSEVPQNLSASRPQDRQFILSSKKLLLSDSGFYLCAWSVRRSSGNTIYFGEGSWLTVV.

In this sample, this clonotype turned up many times. The chain carries TRBV7-2 and TRBJ2-5; tentative D call: TRBD1 (5 bases). Trimming shortened V by 5 bases and J by 5 bases, and 12 bases separated the two germline ends. This CDR3 spans 13 amino acids. Germline CDR1 reads SGHTA; CDR2 reads FQGNSA. CDR3 in DNA: TGTGCCAGCAGCCAAGGGGCAACGGAGACCCAGTACTTC. Translating gives CASSQGATETQYF.

This clonotype was found a few times. This chain joins TRBV15 and TRBJ1-4; D is uncertain. The CDR3 is 16 residues long. The germline V gene has CDR1 LNHNV and CDR2 YYDKDF (reference sequence). V lost 1 base and J 8 bases, leaving 17 bases between the germline ends. This CDR3 reads CATSRATGWGKEKLFF. CDR3 nucleotides: TGTGCCACCAGCAGAGCCACCGGGTGGGGAAAGGAAAAACTGTTTTTT.

This clonotype appeared many times. The genes are TRBV20-1 and TRBJ1-1; no clear D gene. The CDR3 runs to 14 residues. V shed 6 bases and J shed 6 bases, with 20 bases lying between them. Germline CDR1 and CDR2: DFQATT and SNEGSKA (reference sequence). The CDR3 sequence is CSANKVDSLAEAFF. DNA of the CDR3: TGCAGTGCGAACAAGGTCGACTCATTGGCTGAAGCTTTCTTT.

The chain uses TRBV7-9 and TRBJ2-7, with D possibly TRBD2 on 7 matching bases. Trimming shortened V by 7 bases and J by 3 bases, and 16 bases separated the two germline ends. CDR1 is SEHNR, CDR2 FQNEAQ, per germline (reference sequence). The CDR3 totals 14 residues. The CDR3, as DNA: TGTGCCAGCAACCTCGGGGGGCAGAACTACGAGCAGTACTTC. Translation gives CASNLGGQNYEQYF.

This clonotype has a count of ten or more. The CDR3 nucleotides are TGTGCCAGCAGCTCCCCCCGGGACAGCGAATACAATGAAAAACTGTTTTTT. Translating gives CASSSPRDSEYNEKLFF. The chain uses TRBV7-2 and TRBJ1-4; 7 nucleotides line up with TRBD1. The CDR3 loop spans 17 amino acids. Trimming cost V 4 bases and J 5 bases; bases outside gene matches: 13. The germline gives CDR1 SGHTA, CDR2 FQGNSA.